This T cell receptor beta chain derives from a study of T cell responses to AZD1222 COVID-19 vaccine. The CDR3 length is 15 residues. Trimming removed 4 bases from V and 5 bases from J, with 17 bases in between. CDR1 and CDR2 (germline): MNHEY, SVGEGT. About this clone itself: What it recognizes is unknown.

Study-wide points: The peak T cell response came first, and repertoires were sampled only after it.

Profiling relied on immunoSEQ multiplex PCR, and the TCRdb table lists in-frame clones only, not all of them. This sample has over 100,000 clones, with 92% found just once. The TCR sequence derives from an adult in good health. The V gene is TRBV6-2 or TRBV6-3, the J gene TRBJ1-2; D uncertain. Sequences were derived from peripheral blood, sampled on day 0 of AZD1222 vaccination. This CDR3 is CASSWGGQERYGYTF. The CDR3 coding sequence is TGTGCCAGCAGTTGGGGAGGGCAGGAGAGGTATGGCTACACCTTC.